This is a list of T cell receptor beta chains from one sample in a study of cytomegalovirus exposure and HLA in healthy donors. Assay used: immunoSEQ multiplex PCR; TCRdb lists only in-frame clones, some missing. The table includes around 100,000 clones, 79% detected once. Sequencing was done on a sample of PBMCs. The receptor source for this set is a woman in her thirties or forties in good health and CMV-seronegative. The CDR3 runs from the conserved cysteine through the conserved F or W. A D gene is named only where the DNA matches it firmly. Not all rows give a size; the values are once, few, many and, for expanded clones, a class.

J,V,D,size,CDR3,DNA
TRBJ1-6,TRBV13,.,.,CASSGGVVNSPLHF,TGTGCCAGCAGCGGGGGGGTCGTGAATTCACCCCTCCACTTT
TRBJ2-2,TRBV27,TRBD2,.,CASRSPGLAVTGELFF,TGTGCCAGCCGCTCGCCAGGACTAGCCGTCACCGGGGAGCTGTTTTTT
TRBJ1-4,TRBV2,TRBD1,.,CASGDSRSTFNEKLFF,TGTGCCAGCGGGGACAGCCGGTCTACCTTTAATGAAAAACTGTTTTTT
TRBJ2-3,TRBV6-5,.,.,CASSYHPGGGDTQYF,TGTGCCAGCAGTTACCATCCCGGGGGAGGAGATACGCAGTATTTT
TRBJ2-7,TRBV19,TRBD1,.,CASSKPGQGFYEQYF,TGTGCCAGTAGTAAGCCGGGACAGGGATTCTACGAGCAGTACTTC
TRBJ1-2,TRBV5-1,.,.,CASSLTSAVTGYGYTF,TGCGCCAGCAGCTTGACCTCAGCGGTAACCGGCTATGGCTACACCTTC
TRBJ2-2,TRBV29-1,TRBD2,once,CSVWTSGSYSTGELFF,TGCAGCGTTTGGACTAGCGGGAGTTACTCCACCGGGGAGCTGTTTTTT
TRBJ2-2,TRBV19,.,.,CASSMGRDTGELFF,TGTGCCAGTAGTATGGGCAGGGACACCGGGGAGCTGTTTTTT
TRBJ2-3,TRBV5-6,TRBD1,.,CASSWDRASTDTQYF,TGTGCCAGCAGCTGGGACAGGGCTAGCACAGATACGCAGTATTTT
TRBJ1-2,TRBV5-1,TRBD1,.,CASASGTGDFWGYTF,TGCGCCAGCGCAAGTGGGACAGGGGATTTTTGGGGCTACACCTTC
TRBJ2-1,TRBV7-9,.,few,CASSLSERQDEQFF,TGTGCCAGCAGCTTAAGCGAGCGGCAGGATGAGCAGTTCTTC
TRBJ2-1,TRBV7-2,.,.,CASSPNRDGSVEQFF,TGTGCCAGCAGCCCAAATAGGGATGGGAGCGTGGAGCAGTTCTTC
TRBJ2-6,TRBV28,TRBD1,once,CASSLLTGGAGANVLTF,TGTGCCAGCAGTTTACTTACAGGGGGCGCTGGGGCCAACGTCCTGACTTTC
TRBJ2-1,TRBV9,TRBD1,.,CASSVISGTGEYNEQFF,TGTGCCAGCAGCGTCATATCGGGGACAGGCGAATACAATGAGCAGTTCTTC
TRBJ1-1,TRBV7-2,.,.,CASSPRGGNTEAFF,TGTGCCAGCAGCCCCCGGGGGGGGAACACTGAAGCTTTCTTT
TRBJ2-1,TRBV30,TRBD2,.,CAWSGSGAEQFF,TGTGCCTGGAGTGGTAGCGGGGCCGAGCAGTTCTTC
TRBJ2-1,TRBV7-2,TRBD1,.,CASRGNRGLMGSYNEQFF,TGTGCCAGCAGGGGGAACAGGGGTTTAATGGGGTCCTACAATGAGCAGTTCTTC
TRBJ2-5,TRBV30,.,.,CAWGQGGQETQYF,TGTGCCTGGGGTCAGGGGGGCCAAGAGACCCAGTACTTC
TRBJ2-2,TRBV6-6,.,.,CASTIRPRAGELFF,TGTGCCAGCACCATCCGTCCCAGGGCCGGGGAGCTGTTTTTT
TRBJ2-7,TRBV28,.,few,CASTTRVGNEQYF,TGTGCCAGCACGACGCGGGTTGGAAACGAGCAGTACTTC
TRBJ2-7,TRBV15,TRBD2,.,CATSRDSGWGYEQYF,TGTGCCACCAGCAGAGATAGCGGGTGGGGCTACGAGCAGTACTTC
TRBJ2-7,TRBV5-1,.,.,CASSLAADSAPVEQYF,TGCGCCAGCAGCTTGGCCGCGGACAGCGCACCAGTGGAGCAGTACTTC
TRBJ2-7,TRBV28,TRBD2,.,CASSPPSGAGGSYEQYF,TGTGCCAGCAGTCCTCCTTCGGGGGCGGGGGGCTCCTACGAGCAGTACTTC
TRBJ2-3,TRBV6-5,TRBD2,.,CASSGLAVTDTQYF,TGTGCCAGCTCGGGACTAGCGGTCACAGATACGCAGTATTTT
TRBJ2-7,TRBV30,.,.,CAWRRTSTYEQYF,TGTGCCTGGAGAAGGACATCCACCTACGAGCAGTACTTC
TRBJ1-6,TRBV21-1,.,.,CASSKTDLVGTWDMDNSPLHF,TGTGCCAGCAGCAAAACGGATTTGGTAGGGACATGGGATATGGATAATTCACCCCTCCACTTT
TRBJ2-1,TRBV10-3,TRBD1,few,CAISESTGAYNEQFF,TGTGCCATCAGTGAGTCGACAGGGGCCTACAATGAGCAGTTCTTC
TRBJ2-5,TRBV6-5,.,.,CASSERQVQETQYF,TGTGCCAGCAGTGAAAGACAAGTACAAGAGACCCAGTACTTC
TRBJ2-3,TRBV28,TRBD2,few,CASSQRWPSGDLDTQYF,TGTGCCAGCAGTCAGAGATGGCCTAGCGGAGACCTAGATACGCAGTATTTT
TRBJ2-2,TRBV15,TRBD1,few,CATSSDRGRANTGELFF,TGTGCCACCAGCAGTGACAGGGGAAGAGCGAACACCGGGGAGCTGTTTTTT